This is a list of T cell receptor beta chains from one sample in a study of CD8 T cells in ankylosing spondylitis. MiXCR, applied by TCRdb to the 5' RACE reads, yields one record per CDR3 protein. The sample carries fewer than 400,000 distinct CDR3 sequences, approximately 20% recorded once. Sequenced sample: blood, either unsorted or a sorted T cell fraction (not recorded which). The receptors derive from a male donor with ankylosing spondylitis. CDR3s include the opening cysteine and the closing phenylalanine or tryptophan. The D gene is left open where the match is weak. Part of the rows lack a size; the others show once, few, many or a class for expanded clones.

d_call | j_call | clone_size | v_call | cdr3_nt | cdr3_aa
- | TRBJ2-1 | - | TRBV7-2 | TGTGCCAGCAGCTTGAACAGAGATGAGCAGTTCTTC | CASSLNRDEQFF
- | TRBJ2-1 | - | TRBV12-3/TRBV12-4 | TGTGCCAGCAGTAAGCTAGGACGGGAGCAGTTCTTC | CASSKLGREQFF
TRBD2 | TRBJ2-3 | few | TRBV5-1 | TGCGCCAGCAGCTTGAAAACTAGCGGGAGTGCGGATACGCAGTATTTT | CASSLKTSGSADTQYF
- | TRBJ2-1 | few | TRBV7-8 | TGTGCCAGCAGCTTATTTAGTGGGGTCCTCTACAATGAGCAGTTCTTC | CASSLFSGVLYNEQFF
- | TRBJ1-2 | - | TRBV20-1 | TGCAGTGCTAGATCGGCAGGATATGGCTACACCTTC | CSARSAGYGYTF
- | TRBJ1-1 | many | TRBV5-1 | TGCGCCAGCAGCTTATCCGGTGGAGGCACTGAAGCTTTCTTT | CASSLSGGGTEAFF
- | TRBJ2-2 | few | TRBV11-2 | TGTGCCAGCAGCTTAGGAGGGGCTAACACCGGGGAGCTGTTTTTT | CASSLGGANTGELFF
- | TRBJ1-2 | few | TRBV2 | TGTGCCAGCAGGTCCCAGGTGGTTTTAAGAGGCGGCTACACCTTC | CASRSQVVLRGGYTF
- | TRBJ2-7 | - | TRBV6-2/TRBV6-3 | TGTGCCAGCAGTTACTCAGAGTTAAGTCTTCCCTACGAGCAGTACTTC | CASSYSELSLPYEQYF
- | TRBJ2-1 | few | TRBV5-1 | TGCGCCAGCAGCTTCACCTACAATGAGCAGTTCTTC | CASSFTYNEQFF
TRBD1 | TRBJ1-1 | few | TRBV12-3/TRBV12-4 | TGTGCCAGCAGTTTAGTCGGGACAGGTCGACTGGACACTGAAGCTTTCTTT | CASSLVGTGRLDTEAFF
TRBD2 | TRBJ2-1 | few | TRBV10-3 | TGTGCCATCAGAGGTCGGGAGGGTTACAATGAGCAGTTCTTC | CAIRGREGYNEQFF
TRBD1 | TRBJ2-5 | - | TRBV5-1 | TGCGCCAGCAGGAATACAGGGGGAATGGAGACCCAGTACTTC | CASRNTGGMETQYF
TRBD2 | TRBJ2-7 | - | TRBV4-3 | TGCGCCAGCAGCCCTCAGTTAGCGGGTGACGCCGAGCAGTACTTC | CASSPQLAGDAEQYF
TRBD1 | TRBJ1-2 | - | TRBV7-2 | TGTGCCAGCAGCTCCCACCCGCTTCAGGGGGCCGGCTACACCTTC | CASSSHPLQGAGYTF
- | TRBJ1-2 | - | TRBV5-6 | TGTGCCAGCAGCTTGCTTAACTATGGCTACACCTTC | CASSLLNYGYTF
- | TRBJ2-5 | - | TRBV10-2 | TGCGCCAGCAGTGACAGGGTCATAGAGACCCAGTACTTC | CASSDRVIETQYF
TRBD2 | TRBJ2-1 | few | TRBV5-1 | TGCGCCAGCAGCGCACTAGCGGGAGGGCCCTGGGAGCAGTTCTTC | CASSALAGGPWEQFF
- | TRBJ1-4 | few | TRBV27 | TGTGCCAGCAAGTCAAGAACAGCAACTAATGAAAAACTGTTTTTT | CASKSRTATNEKLFF
- | TRBJ2-5 | - | TRBV5-1 | TGCGCCAGCAGCTTGTTTGCACCTCAAGAGACCCAGTACTTC | CASSLFAPQETQYF
- | TRBJ2-7 | - | TRBV3-1 | TGTGCCAGCAGCCCACGGGGATCGGGACTCCCTCGAGAGCAGTACTTC | CASSPRGSGLPREQYF
TRBD2 | TRBJ2-1 | - | TRBV24-1 | TGTGCCACCAGTGATTTGGGACTAGCGGGAGGTGAGCAGTTCTTC | CATSDLGLAGGEQFF
TRBD1 | TRBJ2-1 | - | TRBV10-3 | TGTGCCATCAGACCCGGGACCACAGGGGATGAGCAGTTCTTC | CAIRPGTTGDEQFF
TRBD1 | TRBJ2-3 | few | TRBV7-2 | TGTGCCAGCAGCCCCCCCCCAGGACAGGGCAAGCCAGATACGCAGTATTTT | CASSPPPGQGKPDTQYF
TRBD1 | TRBJ2-7 | few | TRBV6-2/TRBV6-3 | TGTGCCAGCAGTTACCCCCCGGGGAGACAGGGGAGTTTCGACGAGCAGTACTTC | CASSYPPGRQGSFDEQYF
TRBD1 | TRBJ1-1 | few | TRBV20-1 | TGCAGTGCTAGACCACAGGGGAGGACTGAAGCTTTCTTT | CSARPQGRTEAFF
TRBD2 | TRBJ2-1 | - | TRBV28 | TGTGCCAGTACCTTAGCGGGAGGGCCTGGCAATGAGCAGTTCTTC | CASTLAGGPGNEQFF
- | TRBJ1-1 | - | TRBV6-1 | TGTGCCAGCAGTCTCCCGCATCGTACTGAAGCTTTCTTT | CASSLPHRTEAFF
TRBD2 | TRBJ2-3 | few | TRBV28 | TGTGCCAGCAGCCTGGGTCTAGCGGGAGCTAGCACAGATACGCAGTATTTT | CASSLGLAGASTDTQYF
TRBD1 | TRBJ1-4 | few | TRBV12-3/TRBV12-4 | TGTGCCAGCAGCGAAGCCCTGACAGGGGGAACCGTTTGGGAAAAACTGTTTTTT | CASSEALTGGTVWEKLFF
TRBD1 | TRBJ2-4 | - | TRBV5-1 | TGCGCCAGCAGCATCCAACAGGGGAACATTCAGTACTTC | CASSIQQGNIQYF
- | TRBJ1-4 | few | TRBV21-1 | TGTGCCAGCAGCAAAGCGATAAACAAGTCGGGGTCGTATGAAAAACTGTTTTTT | CASSKAINKSGSYEKLFF